The rows below give T cell receptor beta chains drawn from one sample of a study of blood T cell repertoires in COVID-19. Profiled with immunoSEQ multiplex PCR; TCRdb holds only in-frame clones, not every one. Of some 320,000 clones listed, about 89% are singletons. The material sequenced was PBMCs or T cells enriched from blood (not recorded which). The receptors shown here come from a woman under 40 who had recovered from COVID-19. The CDR3 runs from the conserved cysteine through the conserved F or W. The D gene is left open where the match is weak. Clone size is stated in some rows and not others, as once, few, many or a class when expanded.

j_call d_call clone_size v_call cdr3_nt cdr3_aa
TRBJ1-6 - - TRBV18 TGTGCCAGCTCACCGTCAGGATCTTATAATTCACCCCTCCACTTT CASSPSGSYNSPLHF
TRBJ2-5 TRBD1 - TRBV5-1 TGCGCCAGCAGCCGTGAACCCAACAACAGGGGCCTGGCGTACTTC CASSREPNNRGLAYF
TRBJ2-7 - - TRBV18 TGTGCCAGCTCAATGGACATCTACGAGCAGTACTTC CASSMDIYEQYF
TRBJ1-1 TRBD1 - TRBV9 TGTGCCAGCAGCGTAGGACAGGGGGCGATGAACACTGAAGCTTTCTTT CASSVGQGAMNTEAFF
TRBJ1-1 - once TRBV7-9 TGTGTGGACCAGGACATGAACACTGAAGCTTTCTTT CVDQDMNTEAFF
TRBJ1-4 TRBD1 - TRBV5-6 TGTGCCAGCAGCCGGACAGGGGAAAGAAATGAAAAACTGTTTTTT CASSRTGERNEKLFF
TRBJ1-1 - - TRBV6-5 TGTGCCAGCACCTTGGACAGACTGAACACTGAAGCTTTCTTT CASTLDRLNTEAFF
TRBJ2-2 TRBD1 once TRBV7-6 TGTGCCAGCAGCTTAGACAGGGGGCCAAACACCGGGGAGCTGTTTTTT CASSLDRGPNTGELFF
TRBJ1-5 - few TRBV4-1 TGCGCCAGCAGCCAAGAACAATATAGCAATCAGCCCCAGCATTTT CASSQEQYSNQPQHF
TRBJ1-5 - once TRBV18 TGTGCCAGCTCACAGGGGCAGGGAGGTCAGCCCCAGCATTTT CASSQGQGGQPQHF
TRBJ1-2 TRBD1 - TRBV5-4 TGTGCCAGCAGCTTGGAGGACAGGATCTCTGGCTACACCTTC CASSLEDRISGYTF
TRBJ2-1 TRBD2 - TRBV19 TGTGCCAGTAGTATCTCCGCGGGGGGCCATGAGCAGTTCTTC CASSISAGGHEQFF
TRBJ2-7 TRBD2 few TRBV4-1 TGCGCCAGCAGCCCGATCCGTAGCGGGACCTACGAGCAGTACTTC CASSPIRSGTYEQYF
TRBJ2-7 - - TRBV9 TGTGCCAGCAGCGTAGCAGGGGAAAGCTCCTACGAGCAGTACTTC CASSVAGESSYEQYF
TRBJ2-7 - - TRBV10-2 TGCGCCAGCCTAGGCCTTGAGGGCTACGAGCAGTACTTC CASLGLEGYEQYF
TRBJ2-1 - - TRBV28 TGTGCCAGCAGTTTGCTACAGACCGAGCAGTTCTTC CASSLLQTEQFF
TRBJ1-2 - - TRBV2 TGTGCCAGCACGTTTTCTTATGGCTACACCTTC CASTFSYGYTF
TRBJ1-5 - - TRBV2 TGTGCCAGCGGGAAGGGGGTGGGCAATCAGCCCCAGCATTTT CASGKGVGNQPQHF
TRBJ2-5 TRBD1 - TRBV5-1 TGCGCCAGCAGCCCTGGACAGGGGGACTACTTC CASSPGQGDYF
TRBJ2-7 - few TRBV19 TGTGCCAGTACCCCTGGATTGGGCACCTACGAGCAGTACTTC CASTPGLGTYEQYF
TRBJ2-7 - - TRBV3-1/TRBV3-2 TGTGCCAGCAGCCAATCATCATACGAGCAGTACTTC CASSQSSYEQYF
TRBJ2-5 - - TRBV5-6 TGTGCCAGCAGCTTAGGGCTAGCAGCGTACCAAGAGACCCAGTACTTC CASSLGLAAYQETQYF
TRBJ2-5 - - TRBV4-1 TGCGCCAGCAGCCAAGATAGTAAGGGGGTGTTTAGGGCCCAGTACTTC CASSQDSKGVFRAQYF
TRBJ1-1 - - TRBV19 TGTGCCAGTGGATCACTACACAATTTTAACACTGAAGCTTTCTTT CASGSLHNFNTEAFF
TRBJ2-1 - - TRBV5-6 TGTGCCAGCAGCTTGGGGGTTCGAGAGACTTCCTACAATGAGCAGTTCTTC CASSLGVRETSYNEQFF
TRBJ2-7 TRBD2 - TRBV6-5 TGTGCCAGCAGTTACCGGGACTATAGCTCCTACGAGCAGTACTTC CASSYRDYSSYEQYF